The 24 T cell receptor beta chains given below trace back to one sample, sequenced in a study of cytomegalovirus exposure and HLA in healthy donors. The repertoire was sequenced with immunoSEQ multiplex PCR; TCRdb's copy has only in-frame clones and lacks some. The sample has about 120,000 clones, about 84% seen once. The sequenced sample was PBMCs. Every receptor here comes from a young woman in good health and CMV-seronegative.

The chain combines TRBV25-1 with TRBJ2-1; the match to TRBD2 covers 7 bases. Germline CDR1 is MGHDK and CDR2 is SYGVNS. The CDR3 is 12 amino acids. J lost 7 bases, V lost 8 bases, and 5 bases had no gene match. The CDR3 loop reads CASWGEGNEQFF. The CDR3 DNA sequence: TGTGCCAGCTGGGGGGAGGGGAATGAGCAGTTCTTC.

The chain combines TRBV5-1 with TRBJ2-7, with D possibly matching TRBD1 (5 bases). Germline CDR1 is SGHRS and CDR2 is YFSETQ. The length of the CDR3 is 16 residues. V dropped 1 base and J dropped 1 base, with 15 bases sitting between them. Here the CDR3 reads CASSLSDSRSSYEQYF. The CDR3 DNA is TGCGCCAGCAGCTTGTCCGACAGTAGGTCGTCCTACGAGCAGTACTTC. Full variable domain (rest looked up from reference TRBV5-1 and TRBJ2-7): KAGVTQTPRYLIKTRGQQVTLSCSPISGHRSVSWYQQTPGQGLQFLFEYFSETQRNKGNFPGRFSGRQFSNSRSEMNVSTLELGDSALYLCASSLSDSRSSYEQYFGPGTRLTVT.

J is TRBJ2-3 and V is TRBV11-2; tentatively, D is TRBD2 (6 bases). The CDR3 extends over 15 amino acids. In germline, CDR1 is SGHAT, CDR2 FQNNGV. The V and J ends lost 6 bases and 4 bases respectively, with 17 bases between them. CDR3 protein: CASRYRRDFPDTQYF. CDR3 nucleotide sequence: TGTGCCAGCAGGTACCGAAGGGACTTTCCAGATACGCAGTATTTT.

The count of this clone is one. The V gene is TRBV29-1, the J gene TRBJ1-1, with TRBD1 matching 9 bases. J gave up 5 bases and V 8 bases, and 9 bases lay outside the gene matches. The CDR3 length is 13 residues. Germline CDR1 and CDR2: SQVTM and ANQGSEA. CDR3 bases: TGCAGCTCTAGAACAGGGGGCGAAACTGAAGCTTTCTTT. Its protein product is CSSRTGGETEAFF.

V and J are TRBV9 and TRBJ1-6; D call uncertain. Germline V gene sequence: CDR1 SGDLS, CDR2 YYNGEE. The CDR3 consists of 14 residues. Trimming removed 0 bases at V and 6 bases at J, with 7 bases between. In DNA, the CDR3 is TGTGCCAGCAGCGTAGCAGGAGGTAATTCACCCCTCCACTTT. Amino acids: CASSVAGGNSPLHF.

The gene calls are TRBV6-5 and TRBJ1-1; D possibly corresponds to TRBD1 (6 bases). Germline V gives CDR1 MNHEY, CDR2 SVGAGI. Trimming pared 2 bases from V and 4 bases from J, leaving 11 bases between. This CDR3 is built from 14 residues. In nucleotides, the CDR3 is TGTGCCAGCAGTTACGAAGGGGGGGGCACTGAAGCTTTCTTT. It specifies CASSYEGGGTEAFF.

CDR3 bases: TGTGCCAGCAGCTTAGGGATGGCGGGGGCCTACAATGAGCAGTTCTTC. It codes for CASSLGMAGAYNEQFF. This chain connects TRBV7-2 to TRBJ2-1, with 7 bases identical to TRBD2. Germline V gene lookup returns CDR1 SGHTA and CDR2 FQGNSA. J lost 2 bases, V lost 1 base, and 5 bases had no gene match. The CDR3 runs 16 residues.

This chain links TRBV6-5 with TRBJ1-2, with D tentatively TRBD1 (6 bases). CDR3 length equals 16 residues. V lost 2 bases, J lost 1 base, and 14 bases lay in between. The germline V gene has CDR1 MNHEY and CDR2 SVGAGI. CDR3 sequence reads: CASSYTRTVINYGYTF. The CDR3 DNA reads TGTGCCAGCAGTTACACCCGGACAGTTATTAACTATGGCTACACCTTC.

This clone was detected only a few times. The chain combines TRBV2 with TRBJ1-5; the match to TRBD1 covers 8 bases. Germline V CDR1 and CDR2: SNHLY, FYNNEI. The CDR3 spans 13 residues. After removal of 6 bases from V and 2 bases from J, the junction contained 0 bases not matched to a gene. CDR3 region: CASRTGGNQPQHF. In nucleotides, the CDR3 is TGTGCCAGCAGGACAGGGGGCAATCAGCCCCAGCATTTT.

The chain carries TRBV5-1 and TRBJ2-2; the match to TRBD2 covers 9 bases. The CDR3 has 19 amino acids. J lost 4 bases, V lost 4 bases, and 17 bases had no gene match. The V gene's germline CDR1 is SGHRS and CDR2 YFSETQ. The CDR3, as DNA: TGCGCCAGCAGCCCACTGCCCCCTGGGGGCGGGGGGGCCACCGGGGAGCTGTTTTTT. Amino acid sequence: CASSPLPPGGGGATGELFF.

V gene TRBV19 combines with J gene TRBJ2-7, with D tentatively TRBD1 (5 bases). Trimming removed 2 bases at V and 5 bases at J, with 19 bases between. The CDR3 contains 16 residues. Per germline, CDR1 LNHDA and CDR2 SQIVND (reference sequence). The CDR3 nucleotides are TGTGCCAGTAGTATATGGGGCCGGGCCCGCCCAGACGAGCAGTACTTC. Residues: CASSIWGRARPDEQYF. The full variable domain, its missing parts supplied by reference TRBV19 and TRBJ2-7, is DGGITQSPKYLFRKEGQNVTLSCEQNLNHDAMYWYRQDPGQGLRLIYYSQIVNDFQKGDIAEGYSVSREKKESFPLTVTSAQKNPTAFYLCASSIWGRARPDEQYFGPGTRLTVT.

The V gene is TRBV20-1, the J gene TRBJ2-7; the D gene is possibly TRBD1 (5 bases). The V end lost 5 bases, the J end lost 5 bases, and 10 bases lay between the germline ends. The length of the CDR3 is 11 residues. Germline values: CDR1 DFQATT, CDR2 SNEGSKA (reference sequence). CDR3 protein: CSAPRADEQYF. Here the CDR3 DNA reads TGCAGTGCTCCCAGGGCCGACGAGCAGTACTTC.

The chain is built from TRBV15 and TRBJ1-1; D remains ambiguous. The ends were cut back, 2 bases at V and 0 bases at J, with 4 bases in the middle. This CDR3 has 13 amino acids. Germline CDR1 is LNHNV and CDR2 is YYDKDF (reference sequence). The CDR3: CATSRQVNTEAFF. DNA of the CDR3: TGTGCCACCAGCAGACAGGTGAACACTGAAGCTTTCTTT.

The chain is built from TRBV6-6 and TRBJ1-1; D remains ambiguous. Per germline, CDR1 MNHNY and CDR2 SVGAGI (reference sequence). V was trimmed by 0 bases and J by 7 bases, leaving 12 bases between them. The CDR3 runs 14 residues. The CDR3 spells CASSYSSGQNEAFF. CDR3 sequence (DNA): TGTGCCAGCAGTTACTCGTCAGGTCAGAATGAAGCTTTCTTT.

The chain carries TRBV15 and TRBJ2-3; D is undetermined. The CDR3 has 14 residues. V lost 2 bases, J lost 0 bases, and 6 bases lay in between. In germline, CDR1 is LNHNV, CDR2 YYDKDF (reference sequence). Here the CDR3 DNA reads TGTGCCACCAGCAGACCATCCAGCACAGATACGCAGTATTTT. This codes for CATSRPSSTDTQYF.

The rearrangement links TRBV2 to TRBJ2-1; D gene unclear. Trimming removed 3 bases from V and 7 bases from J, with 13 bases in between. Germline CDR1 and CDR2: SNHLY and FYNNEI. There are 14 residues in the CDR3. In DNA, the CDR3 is TGTGCCAGCAGTGATAGTGAAATCACTAATGAGCAGTTCTTC. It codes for CASSDSEITNEQFF. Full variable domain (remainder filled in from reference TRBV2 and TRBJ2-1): EPEVTQTPSHQVTQMGQEVILRCVPISNHLYFYWYRQILGQKVEFLVSFYNNEISEKSEIFDDQFSVERPDGSNFTLKIRSTKLEDSAMYFCASSDSEITNEQFFGPGTRLTVL.

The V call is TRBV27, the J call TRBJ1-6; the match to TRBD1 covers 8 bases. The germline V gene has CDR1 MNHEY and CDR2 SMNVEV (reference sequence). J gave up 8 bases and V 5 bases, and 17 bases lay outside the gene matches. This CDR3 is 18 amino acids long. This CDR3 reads CASSPTETGDWIDSPLHF. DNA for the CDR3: TGTGCCAGCAGTCCGACCGAGACAGGGGATTGGATTGATTCACCCCTCCACTTT.

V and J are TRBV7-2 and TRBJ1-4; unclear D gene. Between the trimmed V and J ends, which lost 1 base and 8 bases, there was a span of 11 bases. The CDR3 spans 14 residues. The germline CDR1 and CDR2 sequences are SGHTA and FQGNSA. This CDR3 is CASSLGGIPEKLFF. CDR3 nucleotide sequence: TGTGCCAGCAGCTTAGGTGGCATCCCCGAAAAACTGTTTTTT.

This CDR3 reads CATSRTEGTGINYGYTF. The CDR3 coding sequence is TGTGCCACCAGCAGAACCGAAGGGACAGGGATAAACTATGGCTACACCTTC. The chain employs TRBV15 and TRBJ1-2, with 9 nucleotides matching TRBD1. In germline, CDR1 is LNHNV, CDR2 YYDKDF (reference sequence). The CDR3 sequence is 17 residues long. V was pared by 2 bases and J by 2 bases, with 9 bases of the junction left unmatched.

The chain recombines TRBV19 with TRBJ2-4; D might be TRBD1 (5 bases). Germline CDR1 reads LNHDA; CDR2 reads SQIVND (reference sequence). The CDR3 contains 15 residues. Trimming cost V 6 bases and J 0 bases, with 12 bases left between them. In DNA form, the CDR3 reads TGTGCCAGTAGCACCGACAGTCTAGCCAAAAACATTCAGTACTTC. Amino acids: CASSTDSLAKNIQYF.

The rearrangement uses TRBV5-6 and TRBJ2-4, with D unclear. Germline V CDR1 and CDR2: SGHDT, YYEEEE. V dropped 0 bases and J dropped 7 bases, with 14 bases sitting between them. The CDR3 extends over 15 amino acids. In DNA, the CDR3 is TGTGCCAGCAGCTTGGCCCCGGGTATGGCGAACATTCAGTACTTC. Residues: CASSLAPGMANIQYF. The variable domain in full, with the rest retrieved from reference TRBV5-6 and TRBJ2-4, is DAGVTQSPTHLIKTRGQQVTLRCSPKSGHDTVSWYQQALGQGPQFIFQYYEEEERQRGNFPDRFSGHQFPNYSSELNVNALLLGDSALYLCASSLAPGMANIQYFGAGTRLSVL.

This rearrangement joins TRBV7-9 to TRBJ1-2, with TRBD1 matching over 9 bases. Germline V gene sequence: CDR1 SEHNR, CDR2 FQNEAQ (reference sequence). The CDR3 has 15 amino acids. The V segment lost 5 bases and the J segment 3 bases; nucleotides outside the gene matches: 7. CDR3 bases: TGTGCCAGCAGCAACCGGGACAGGGCTGACTATGGCTACACCTTC. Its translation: CASSNRDRADYGYTF. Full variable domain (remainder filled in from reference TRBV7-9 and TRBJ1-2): DTGVSQNPRHKITKRGQNVTFRCDPISEHNRLYWYRQTLGQGPEFLTYFQNEAQLEKSRLLSDRFSAERPKGSFSTLEIQRTEQGDSAMYLCASSNRDRADYGYTFGSGTRLTVV.

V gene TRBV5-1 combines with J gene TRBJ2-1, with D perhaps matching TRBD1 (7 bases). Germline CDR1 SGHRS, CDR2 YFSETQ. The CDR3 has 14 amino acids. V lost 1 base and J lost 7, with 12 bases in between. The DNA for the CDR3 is TGCGCCAGCAGCTTGTGGTCAGGGGGGAATGAGCAGTTCTTC. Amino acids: CASSLWSGGNEQFF.

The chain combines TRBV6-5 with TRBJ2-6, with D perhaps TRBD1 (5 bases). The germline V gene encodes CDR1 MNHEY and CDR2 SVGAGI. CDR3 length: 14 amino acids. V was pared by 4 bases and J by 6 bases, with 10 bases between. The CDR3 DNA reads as TGTGCCAGCAGTTCAGGGTATGAGGCCAACGTCCTGACTTTC. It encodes CASSSGYEANVLTF.